This is a list of T cell receptor beta chains from one sample in a study of OX40 agonist ivuxolimab in advanced cancers. The method was immunoSEQ multiplex PCR; TCRdb's version includes in-frame clones alone and lacks a portion of them. Counted here are more than 50,000 clones, 75% to 85% occurring once; the ten biggest clones make up 2% to 2.5%. The material sequenced was CD4+ or CD8+ T cells sorted from blood, taken in a trial of the OX40 agonist ivuxolimab. Receptors were obtained from an adult with an advanced solid tumor such as melanoma, head and neck, liver or kidney cancer. Both conserved end residues are part of each CDR3. A D gene is named only where the DNA matches it firmly. For some rows the clone size is stated as once, few or many, or as a class when expanded; others skip it.

clone_size: -; j_call: TRBJ2-2; d_call: -; v_call: TRBV11-2; cdr3_nt: TGTGCCAGCAGCTTAAACCCCAGGGGGGCGGCGAACACCGGGGAGCTGTTTTTT; cdr3_aa: CASSLNPRGAANTGELFF
clone_size: -; j_call: TRBJ2-1; d_call: -; v_call: TRBV5-3; cdr3_nt: TGTGCCAGAAGCTTGGTTTACACCCGCTCCTACAATGAGCAGTTCTTC; cdr3_aa: CARSLVYTRSYNEQFF
clone_size: few; j_call: TRBJ2-7; d_call: -; v_call: TRBV11-2; cdr3_nt: TGTGCCAGCAGCGCCTACCGGGACACCAGCTACGAGCAGTACTTC; cdr3_aa: CASSAYRDTSYEQYF
clone_size: -; j_call: TRBJ1-2; d_call: -; v_call: TRBV6-1; cdr3_nt: TGTGCCAGCAGTGAAGCGGGTGAGGGCTATGGCTACACCTTC; cdr3_aa: CASSEAGEGYGYTF
clone_size: -; j_call: TRBJ1-1; d_call: -; v_call: TRBV7-8; cdr3_nt: TGTGCCAGCAGCAAAGGACTGACGAACACTGAAGCTTTCTTT; cdr3_aa: CASSKGLTNTEAFF
clone_size: few; j_call: TRBJ1-1; d_call: -; v_call: TRBV14; cdr3_nt: TGTGCCAGCAGCCAAGACAGTCCCCGGGAAGCTTTCTTT; cdr3_aa: CASSQDSPREAFF
clone_size: few; j_call: TRBJ2-7; d_call: -; v_call: TRBV11-3; cdr3_nt: TGTGCCAGCAGCTTTCTCCCCAGGGAGATAACCTACGAGCAGTACTTC; cdr3_aa: CASSFLPREITYEQYF
clone_size: -; j_call: TRBJ2-2; d_call: -; v_call: TRBV2; cdr3_nt: TGTGCCAGCAGTGTCAGGGTGGGGGGCACCGGGGAGCTGTTTTTT; cdr3_aa: CASSVRVGGTGELFF
clone_size: -; j_call: TRBJ1-5; d_call: TRBD1; v_call: TRBV19; cdr3_nt: TGTGCCAGTAGTACAACAGGGGGCAATCAGCCCCAGCATTTT; cdr3_aa: CASSTTGGNQPQHF
clone_size: -; j_call: TRBJ1-2; d_call: -; v_call: TRBV5-1; cdr3_nt: TGCGCCAGCAGCTTGACAGGGAGCAAAAATGATGGCTACACCTTC; cdr3_aa: CASSLTGSKNDGYTF
clone_size: -; j_call: TRBJ1-5; d_call: TRBD1; v_call: TRBV5-1; cdr3_nt: TGCGCCAGCAGTCCGGGGACAGCCTATCAGCCCCAGCATTTT; cdr3_aa: CASSPGTAYQPQHF